These T cell receptor beta chains were read from a single sample in a study of cytomegalovirus exposure and HLA in healthy donors. TCRdb's copy holds only in-frame clones and misses some; the assay was immunoSEQ multiplex PCR. The sample includes over 150,000 clones, about 80% seen only once; the top ten take 6% to 7.5%. The source material was PBMCs. Receptors originate from a young man in good health and CMV-seropositive. Both conserved end residues are trimmed from each CDR3.

TRBJ2-1,TRBV15,ATSRGAVGTSGPREQF
TRBJ1-2,TRBV13,ASSKKTGQAVHGYT
TRBJ2-1,TRBV29-1,SASKGRSGNEQF
TRBJ1-1,TRBV10-3,AIRSDTPNTEAF
TRBJ2-7,TRBV6-1,ASSEQGAIYEQY
TRBJ2-7,TRBV6-5,ASRRGYEQY
TRBJ1-6,TRBV19,ASSIDRDSPLH
TRBJ2-2,TRBV5-1,ASSPPGGGISGELF
TRBJ2-7,TRBV5-4,ASSWGTSGGIGAPEQY
TRBJ2-1,TRBV9,ASSVVSGSRNEQF
TRBJ2-1,TRBV27,ASSSSGRTSYNEQF
TRBJ2-7,TRBV27,ASSLRASGGLSHEQY
TRBJ1-2,TRBV4-1,ASSQVQGNGYT
TRBJ2-2,TRBV7-3,ASRGGTGELF
TRBJ1-5,TRBV18,ASSPRDRDNQPQH
TRBJ2-7,TRBV4-1,ASSQAGLARTYEQY
TRBJ1-2,TRBV7-9,ASSLDQGGYGYT
TRBJ1-5,TRBV27,ASSFGGRLSNQPQH
TRBJ1-5,TRBV11-2,ASSTGTGGGQPQH
TRBJ2-3,TRBV5-1,ASSLVRGSQNHTDTQY
TRBJ2-5,TRBV11-2,ASSFGGAETQY
TRBJ1-6,TRBV7-2,ASSYSSYNSPLH
TRBJ2-7,TRBV30,AWSQLGHNSYEQY
.,TRBV30,AWMADSSYEQY
TRBJ2-7,TRBV11-2,ASSLDPSYEQY
TRBJ2-7,TRBV27,ASTFSGRLYEQY
TRBJ2-5,TRBV18,ASSPSPLALETQY
TRBJ2-1,TRBV5-1,ASSPDLVNEQF
TRBJ1-2,TRBV7-2,ASSFLTGAGYGYT
TRBJ2-3,TRBV5-1,ASTPPSGPTDTQY
TRBJ2-5,TRBV7-9,ASSHLEATQY
TRBJ1-1,TRBV5-6,ASSLQGRDEAF
TRBJ1-2,TRBV7-6,ASSLARTGTGGYT
TRBJ1-1,TRBV6-1,ASSEVILNTEAF
TRBJ2-5,TRBV6-5,ASSYTPRGAQETQY
TRBJ2-2,TRBV4-3,ASSQGPVTGELF
TRBJ1-2,TRBV7-9,ASSLVPGTYGYT
TRBJ1-2,TRBV5-4,ASSLEVGTGVSGYT
TRBJ1-2,TRBV5-8,ASSFQGLNYGYT
TRBJ1-2,TRBV7-3,ASSLMGSSYGYT
TRBJ1-1,TRBV9,ASSVDRGLPSPGTEAF
TRBJ2-7,TRBV5-4,ASSLTTGSSYEQY
TRBJ2-1,TRBV27,ASKRPGSSYNEQF
TRBJ2-7,TRBV19,ASKRGQGDHEQY
TRBJ2-7,TRBV10-2,ASGPRMSYEQY
TRBJ1-1,TRBV18,ASSPPRDRGEGTEAF
TRBJ2-7,TRBV28,ASSLDRQGAPSEFYEQY
TRBJ1-2,TRBV6-1,ASSRTEGSYGYT
TRBJ2-1,TRBV15,ATSRVAGYNEQF
TRBJ1-3,TRBV11-3,ASTRQTPSGNTIY
TRBJ1-1,TRBV7-6,ASSLSNGNTEAF
TRBJ2-5,TRBV27,ASSLSVSSGLKTQY